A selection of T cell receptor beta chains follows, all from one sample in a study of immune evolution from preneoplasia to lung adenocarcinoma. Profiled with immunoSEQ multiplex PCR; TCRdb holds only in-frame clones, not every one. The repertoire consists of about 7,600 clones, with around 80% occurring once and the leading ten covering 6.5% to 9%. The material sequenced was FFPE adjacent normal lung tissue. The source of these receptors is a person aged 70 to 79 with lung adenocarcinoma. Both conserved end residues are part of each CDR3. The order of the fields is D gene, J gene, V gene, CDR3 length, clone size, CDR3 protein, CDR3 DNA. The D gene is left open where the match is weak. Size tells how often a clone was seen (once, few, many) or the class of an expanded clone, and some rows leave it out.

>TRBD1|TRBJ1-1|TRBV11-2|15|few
CASSLLTGSNTEAFF
TGTGCCAGCAGCTTACTGACAGGGTCGAACACTGAAGCTTTCTTT
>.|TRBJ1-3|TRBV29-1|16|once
CSVEDPENPTGNTIYF
TGCAGCGTTGAAGATCCCGAGAACCCCACTGGAAACACCATATATTTT
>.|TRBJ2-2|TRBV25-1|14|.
CASSPQANTGELFF
TGTGCCAGCAGTCCACAGGCGAACACCGGGGAGCTGTTTTTT
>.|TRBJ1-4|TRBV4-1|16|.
CASSQGQRATNEKLFF
TGCGCCAGCAGCCAAGGGCAGAGGGCAACTAATGAAAAACTGTTTTTT
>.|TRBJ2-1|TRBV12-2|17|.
CASRPQKAGLSYNEQFF
TGTGCAAGTCGACCCCAAAAGGCGGGCCTGTCCTACAATGAGCAGTTCTTC
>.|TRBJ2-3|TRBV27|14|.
CASSLSSAADTQYF
TGTGCCAGCAGTTTATCTTCAGCTGCAGATACGCAGTATTTT
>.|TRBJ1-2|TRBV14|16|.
CASSQDRRGANYGYTF
TGTGCCAGCAGCCAAGATAGGCGAGGGGCTAACTATGGCTACACCTTC
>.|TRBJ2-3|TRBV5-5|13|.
CASSSLIGDTQYF
TGTGCCAGCAGCTCGCTAATCGGGGATACGCAGTATTTT
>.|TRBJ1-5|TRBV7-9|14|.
CASSTAGFGQPQHF
TGTGCCAGCAGCACGGCAGGGTTTGGTCAGCCCCAGCATTTT
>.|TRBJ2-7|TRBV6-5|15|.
CASSSSYWNSYEQYF
TGTGCCAGCAGTTCCTCATACTGGAACTCCTACGAGCAGTACTTC
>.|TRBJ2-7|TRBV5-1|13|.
CASSSGGDYEQYF
TGCGCCAGCAGCTCCGGAGGGGACTACGAGCAGTACTTC
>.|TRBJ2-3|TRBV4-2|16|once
CASSQNRDSFSDTQYF
TGTGCCAGCAGCCAAAACCGGGACTCCTTCTCAGATACGCAGTATTTT
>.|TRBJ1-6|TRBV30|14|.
CALETDLLNSPLHF
TGTGCCTTGGAGACGGACCTTCTTAATTCACCCCTCCACTTT
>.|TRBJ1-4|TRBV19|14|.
CASTPGGTNEKLFF
TGTGCCAGTACCCCGGGTGGTACTAATGAAAAACTGTTTTTT
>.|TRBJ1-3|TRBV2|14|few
CASSAVGAGNTIYF
TGTGCCAGCAGCGCAGTAGGGGCTGGAAACACCATATATTTT
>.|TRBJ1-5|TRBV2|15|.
CASSLGTRANQPQHF
TGTGCCAGCAGTTTGGGGACGAGGGCCAATCAGCCCCAGCATTTT
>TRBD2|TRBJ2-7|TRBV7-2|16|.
CASSPGSSGAGYEQYF
TGTGCCAGCAGCCCGGGCTCTAGCGGAGCAGGGTACGAGCAGTACTTC
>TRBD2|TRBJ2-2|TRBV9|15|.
CASSSGTSVTGELFF
TGTGCCAGCAGCAGCGGGACTAGCGTCACCGGGGAGCTGTTTTTT
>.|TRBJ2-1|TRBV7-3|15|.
CASGTSPSSYNEQFF
TGTGCCAGCGGGACATCCCCGAGCTCCTACAATGAGCAGTTCTTC
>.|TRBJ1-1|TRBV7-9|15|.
CASSLWSDGNTEAFF
TGTGCCAGCAGCTTATGGTCCGACGGGAACACTGAAGCTTTCTTT
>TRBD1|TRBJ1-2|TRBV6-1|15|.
CASSDRGQGVGGYTF
TGTGCCAGCAGCGATAGGGGACAGGGTGTTGGTGGCTACACCTTC
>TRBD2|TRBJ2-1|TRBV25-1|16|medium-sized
CASSEGGASGYNEQFF
TGTGCCAGCAGTGAGGGTGGGGCTAGCGGCTACAATGAGCAGTTCTTC
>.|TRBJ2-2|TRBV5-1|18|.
CASSWEYRDPRYTGELFF
TGCGCCAGCAGCTGGGAATACCGGGACCCGCGATACACCGGGGAGCTGTTTTTT
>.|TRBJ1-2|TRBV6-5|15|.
CASSHRAGVLWGYTF
TGTGCCAGCAGTCACCGGGCCGGGGTATTGTGGGGCTACACCTTC
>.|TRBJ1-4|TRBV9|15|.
CASSVEVFANEKLFF
TGTGCCAGCAGCGTAGAAGTGTTCGCTAATGAAAAACTGTTTTTT
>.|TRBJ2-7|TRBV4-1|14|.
CASSQDKAAYEQYF
TGCGCCAGCAGCCAAGATAAGGCAGCCTACGAGCAGTACTTC
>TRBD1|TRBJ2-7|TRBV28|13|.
CASSVGTDSEQYF
TGTGCCAGCAGCGTCGGGACAGATAGCGAGCAGTACTTC
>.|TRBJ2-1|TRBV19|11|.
CASSIYNEQFF
TGTGCCAGTAGTATCTACAATGAGCAGTTCTTC
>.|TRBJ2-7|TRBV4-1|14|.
CASSPYQDSYEQYF
TGCGCCAGCAGCCCCTACCAGGACAGCTACGAGCAGTACTTC
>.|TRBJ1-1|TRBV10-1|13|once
CASRENLDTEAFF
TGCGCCAGCAGAGAAAATTTGGACACTGAAGCTTTCTTT
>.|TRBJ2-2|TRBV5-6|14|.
CASNVGRTTGELFF
TGTGCCAGCAACGTCGGACGGACCACCGGGGAGCTGTTTTTT
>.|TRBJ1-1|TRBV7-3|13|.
CASRESPNTEAFF
TGTGCCAGCAGAGAGTCTCCGAACACTGAAGCTTTCTTT
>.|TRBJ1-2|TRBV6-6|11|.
CASTRGDGYTF
TGTGCCAGCACGAGGGGGGATGGCTACACCTTC
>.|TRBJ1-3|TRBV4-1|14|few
CASRGWGQGNTIYF
TGCGCCAGCAGAGGCTGGGGGCAGGGAAACACCATATATTTT
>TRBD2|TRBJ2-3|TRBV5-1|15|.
CASSAASGDTDTQYF
TGCGCCAGCAGCGCCGCTAGCGGAGACACAGATACGCAGTATTTT
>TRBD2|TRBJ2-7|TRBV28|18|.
CASSVPLRAGGPAYEQYF
TGTGCCAGCAGTGTCCCCTTACGAGCGGGAGGGCCCGCCTACGAGCAGTACTTC
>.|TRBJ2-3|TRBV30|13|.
CAWSPGTSDTQYF
TGTGCCTGGAGTCCTGGGACTTCAGATACGCAGTATTTT
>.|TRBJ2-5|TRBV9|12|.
CASSVGEETQYF
TGTGCCAGCAGCGTAGGAGAGGAGACCCAGTACTTC
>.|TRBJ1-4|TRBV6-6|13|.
CASSYSRELELFF
TGTGCCAGCAGTTACTCGAGGGAGTTAGAACTGTTTTTT
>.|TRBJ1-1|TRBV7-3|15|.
CASSVRDGPNTEAFF
TGTGCCAGCAGCGTTCGGGACGGCCCGAACACTGAAGCTTTCTTT
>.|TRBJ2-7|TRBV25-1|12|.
CASRGSTREQYF
TGTGCCAGCAGGGGCTCGACCCGCGAGCAGTACTTC
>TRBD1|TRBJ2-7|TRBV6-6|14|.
CASSLQGLLYEQYF
TGTGCCAGCAGTCTACAGGGGTTACTCTACGAGCAGTACTTC
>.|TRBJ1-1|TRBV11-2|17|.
CASSLARGGRENTEAFF
TGTGCCAGCAGCTTAGCTCGAGGGGGAAGGGAGAACACTGAAGCTTTCTTT
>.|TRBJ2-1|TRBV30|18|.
CAWSSSRGQRSSYNEQFF
TGTGCCTGGAGTAGTTCCCGGGGGCAGCGAAGCTCCTACAATGAGCAGTTCTTC
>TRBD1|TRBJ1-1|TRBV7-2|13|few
CASSRNRGAEAFF
TGTGCCAGCAGCCGGAACAGGGGGGCTGAAGCTTTCTTT
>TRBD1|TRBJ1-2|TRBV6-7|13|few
CASRETGEDGYTF
TGTGCCAGCAGGGAGACAGGGGAAGATGGCTACACCTTC
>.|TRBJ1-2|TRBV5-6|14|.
CASSLVRGVDGYTF
TGTGCCAGCAGCTTGGTACGAGGGGTGGATGGCTACACCTTC